The 12 T cell receptor beta chains given below trace back to one sample, sequenced in a study of regulatory T cells in long-lasting Graves disease. Construction of TCR beta libraries relied on iRepertoire HTBI primers and on Arm-PCR targeting CDR3 regions. One entry per CDR3 protein, called by TCRdb with MiXCR from the multiplex PCR reads. The sample yields around 320,000 distinct CDR3 sequences, around 17% seen once. Specified time point: newly diagnosed GD, antithyroid drugs for less than 3 months. From PBMCs, RNA was extracted and then used to make the TCR library. These same data were also listed under a study on T cells in Graves' hyperthyroidism and ophthalmopathy.

Sequenced material: peripheral blood mononuclear cells (PBMCs), taken at new diagnosis, from a patient treated with antithyroid drugs. The receptors come from a man between 40 and 49 years old with Graves disease.

This clonotype was detected ten times or more. The chain carries TRBV30 and TRBJ1-1; D is undetermined. V lost 3 bases to trimming and J lost 3 bases, with 17 bases between them. Germline CDR1 and CDR2: GTSNPN and SVGIG (reference sequence). The CDR3 length is 15 residues. CDR3: CAWSVGLSSHTEAFF. DNA of the CDR3: TGTGCCTGGAGCGTAGGGTTAAGTTCCCACACTGAAGCTTTCTTT. Looking up the rest from reference TRBV30 and TRBJ1-1 gives the full variable domain: SQTIHQWPATLVQPVGSPLSLECTVEGTSNPNLYWYRQAAGRGLQLLFYSVGIGQISSEVPQNLSASRPQDRQFILSSKKLLLSDSGFYLCAWSVGLSSHTEAFFGQGTRLTVV.

Many counts were recorded for this clonotype. The J gene is TRBJ2-3, the V gene TRBV24-1; 7 nucleotides match TRBD1. V was pared by 1 base and J by 1 base, with 7 bases of the junction left unmatched. The CDR3 consists of 17 residues. Germline V lookup: CDR1 KGHDR, CDR2 SFDVKD. CDR3 sequence: CATSDLDRVGRTDTQYF. CDR3 DNA sequence: TGTGCCACCAGTGATTTAGACAGGGTTGGTCGCACAGATACGCAGTATTTT.

This clonotype was observed many times. The chain is built from TRBV5-1 and TRBJ1-1, with TRBD1 matching over 7 bases. J was trimmed by 1 base and V by 0 bases; bases with no gene match: 9. The CDR3 covers 17 residues. Germline CDR1 reads SGHRS; CDR2 reads YFSETQ. CDR3 nucleotide sequence: TGCGCCAGCAGCTTGGGTGACAGGGTGTCATCGAACACTGAAGCTTTCTTT. Its translation: CASSLGDRVSSNTEAFF.

Ten or more counts support this clonotype. V usage is TRBV3-1 and J usage is TRBJ2-1; D is possibly TRBD2 (5 bases). CDR1 is LGHDT, CDR2 YNNKEL, per germline (reference sequence). The CDR3 has 14 residues. V dropped 2 bases and J dropped 1 base, with 6 bases sitting between them. The CDR3 sequence: CASSQRGSYNEQFF. The DNA for the CDR3 is TGTGCCAGCAGCCAACGGGGTTCCTACAATGAGCAGTTCTTC.

This chain links TRBV28 with TRBJ2-7; D is ambiguous. V was cut by 5 bases and J by 6 bases, with 11 bases left in between. Germline V gives CDR1 MDHEN, CDR2 SYDVKM. The CDR3 is 12 amino acids. The chain's CDR3 is CASSPAGIEQYF. CDR3 DNA: TGTGCCAGCAGTCCCGCAGGTATCGAGCAGTACTTC. Full variable domain (missing parts from reference TRBV28 and TRBJ2-7): DVKVTQSSRYLVKRTGEKVFLECVQDMDHENMFWYRQDPGLGLRLIYFSYDVKMKEKGDIPEGYSVSREKKERFSLILESASTNQTSMYLCASSPAGIEQYFGPGTRLTVT.

With respect to this clonotype: This likely stems from a read error, as it lies one base from a far larger clone. The chain combines TRBV28 with TRBJ2-1, with D possibly TRBD1 on 5 matching bases. Per the germline V gene, CDR1 is MDHEN and CDR2 is SYDVKM. The V end was cut by 8 bases, the J end by 13 bases, with 39 bases between. The CDR3 contains 19 residues. The CDR3 bases are TGTGCCAGCCGTTATCTACCCTATCGTGGGGCCGTAGCCAAAAACATTCAGTTCTTC. It is translated as CASRYLPYRGAVAKNIQFF.

This clonotype appeared many times. The rearrangement joins TRBV20-1 to TRBJ2-7; possible D gene TRBD1, 6 bases. CDR3 length: 13 amino acids. Trimming left V 4 bases short and J 0 bases short, with 10 bases between. Per the germline V gene, CDR1 is DFQATT and CDR2 is SNEGSKA (reference sequence). Here the CDR3 reads CSANRDSSYEQYF. CDR3 nucleotide sequence: TGCAGTGCTAACAGGGATAGCTCCTACGAGCAGTACTTC.

The table lists this clonotype with a few counts. This sequence joins TRBV10-3 and TRBJ1-1, with 8 nucleotides matching TRBD1. The trim removed 6 bases at V and 7 bases at J, leaving 13 bases unmatched. CDR3 length: 15 residues. Germline values: CDR1 ENHRY, CDR2 SYGVKD. CDR3 sequence (DNA): TGTGCCATCAGCGACTTTCACAGGGGGATGGGTGAAGCTTTCTTT. Protein sequence: CAISDFHRGMGEAFF.

This clonotype was seen many times. This chain connects TRBV5-1 to TRBJ1-1; 11 nucleotides match TRBD1. The CDR3 covers 15 residues. Germline V lookup: CDR1 SGHRS, CDR2 YFSETQ. J gave up 5 bases and V 4 bases, and 7 bases lay outside the gene matches. CDR3 DNA: TGCGCCAGCAGCCCCAGGACAGGGGGCGAGACTGAAGCTTTCTTT. Translating gives CASSPRTGGETEAFF.

V and J are TRBV5-1 and TRBJ1-2, with D tentatively TRBD1 (5 bases). The V end was cut by 4 bases, the J end by 4 bases, with 14 bases between. The CDR3 contains 14 residues. Germline V gene sequence: CDR1 SGHRS, CDR2 YFSETQ. CDR3 amino acids: CASSRDGTRYGYTF. The CDR3 coding sequence is TGCGCCAGCAGCAGGGACGGAACCCGCTATGGCTACACCTTC.

In this sample, this clonotype turned up many times. The chain couples TRBV18 to TRBJ2-1; 8 bases align to TRBD2. Germline trimming cut 3 bases from V and 3 bases from J; bases unmatched to any gene: 4. The CDR3 is 15 residues long. The germline V gene has CDR1 KGHSH and CDR2 LQKENI. The CDR3 spells CASSPYTSGYNEQFF. Written as DNA, the CDR3 is TGTGCCAGCTCACCCTACACTAGCGGCTACAATGAGCAGTTCTTC.

This clonotype was seen many times. This chain connects TRBV28 to TRBJ2-7; D gene uncertain. V was clipped by 3 bases and J by 2 bases, with 8 bases between them. Germline V gives CDR1 MDHEN, CDR2 SYDVKM. There are 13 residues in the CDR3. CDR3 in DNA: TGTGCCAGCAGTTTCGGGCACGCCTACGAGCAGTACTTC. This sequence encodes CASSFGHAYEQYF.